The 20 T cell receptor beta chains below were found in one sample sequenced in a study of T-cell memory formation after mild COVID-19. One entry per CDR3 protein results from TCRdb running MiXCR on the 5' RACE reads. Of 350,000 to 450,000 distinct CDR3 sequences in the sample, approximately 29% are singletons; the top ten hold less than 15%. Sequencing was carried out using PBMCs or a T cell subset sorted from them (not recorded which). Receptor source: an adult woman who had mild COVID-19 (a few samples of this study predate the infection). Cell type and time point are not known.

This sequence joins TRBV6-1 and TRBJ1-1; D unclear. This CDR3 spans 13 amino acids. Trimming shortened V by 2 bases and J by 7 bases, and 11 bases separated the two germline ends. CDR1 and CDR2 from the germline V gene are MNHNS and SASEGT. CDR3 protein: CASSETPKSEAFF. In DNA form, the CDR3 reads TGTGCCAGCAGTGAAACACCGAAGAGTGAAGCTTTCTTT.

This clonotype has ten or more counts. The chain combines TRBV5-1 with TRBJ2-7; D is unresolved. V was trimmed by 0 bases and J by 2 bases, leaving 6 bases between them. Germline loops: CDR1 SGHRS, CDR2 YFSETQ. The CDR3 sequence is 13 residues long. The DNA of the CDR3 is TGCGCCAGCAGCTTGGACCAGACCTACGAGCAGTACTTC. It is translated as CASSLDQTYEQYF.

In its sample, this clonotype was seen a few times. The chain employs TRBV19 and TRBJ1-6; D remains ambiguous. From germline, CDR1 is LNHDA and CDR2 SQIVND (reference sequence). The CDR3 totals 17 residues. V lost 5 bases and J 0 bases, leaving 14 bases between the germline ends. The CDR3 loop reads CASSLEGGGSYNSPLHF. The DNA for the CDR3 is TGTGCCAGTAGTTTGGAGGGAGGTGGCTCCTATAATTCACCCCTCCACTTT.

Note on this clonotype: The junction departs from the called germline gene at one end, perhaps through a read error. DNA for the CDR3: TGTGCTAGCAGCTCGAGGGGAGCAGAGACCCAGTACTTC. Protein product: CASSSRGAETQYF. This rearrangement joins TRBV7-7 to TRBJ2-5; the D call may be TRBD1 or TRBD2 (5 bases each). Per the germline V gene, CDR1 is SSHAT and CDR2 is FNYEAQ (reference sequence). There are 13 residues in the CDR3.

Concerning this clonotype: The germline gene is not matched at one end of the junction; a read error may be the cause. V gene TRBV3-1 combines with J gene TRBJ2-1; weak D call: TRBD1 (6 bases). The CDR3 length is 13 residues. Germline V gene lookup returns CDR1 LGHDT and CDR2 YNNKEL (reference sequence). The DNA for the CDR3 is TGTGCCAGCAGTCAAGTGAGAGGGGGTGAGCAGTTCTTC. Translated: CASSQVRGGEQFF.

This clonotype was observed at least ten times. The rearrangement uses TRBV7-9 and TRBJ2-2, with no clear D. This CDR3 has 11 amino acids. Germline values: CDR1 SEHNR, CDR2 FQNEAQ (reference sequence). The germline V and J ends were trimmed by 5 bases and 8 bases, with 6 bases remaining between them. The CDR3 loop reads CASSPGGELFF. CDR3 in DNA: TGTGCCAGCAGCCCCGGAGGGGAGCTGTTTTTT.

This clonotype occurred a few times. This chain connects TRBV6-5 to TRBJ1-3; TRBD1 is a possible D gene (5 bases). V dropped 0 bases and J dropped 2 bases, with 17 bases sitting between them. This CDR3 spans 18 amino acids. Germline lookup yields CDR1 MNHEY and CDR2 SVGAGI. CDR3 in amino acids: CASSYSIARQGAGNTIYF. The CDR3 DNA reads as TGTGCCAGCAGTTACTCGATTGCGCGGCAGGGTGCTGGAAACACCATATATTTT.

This chain uses TRBV12-3 or TRBV12-4 with TRBJ2-1; D uncertain. V lost 3 bases, J lost 10 bases, and 19 bases lay in between. This CDR3 is 15 amino acids long. CDR3: CASSFSRGFLVEQFF. The CDR3 nucleotides read TGTGCCAGCAGTTTTTCGCGTGGATTCCTTGTGGAGCAGTTCTTC.

The chain links TRBV5-1 to TRBJ2-5; D possibly uses TRBD1 or TRBD2 (5 bases each). This CDR3 is built from 15 residues. From germline, CDR1 is SGHRS and CDR2 YFSETQ. With 5 bases removed from V and 1 base from J, the gap between germline ends came to 15 bases. CDR3 amino acids: CASSPGWGIQETQYF. The CDR3 coding sequence is TGCGCCAGCAGTCCAGGGTGGGGGATCCAAGAGACCCAGTACTTC. The full variable domain, with the rest looked up from reference TRBV5-1 and TRBJ2-5, is KAGVTQTPRYLIKTRGQQVTLSCSPISGHRSVSWYQQTPGQGLQFLFEYFSETQRNKGNFPGRFSGRQFSNSRSEMNVSTLELGDSALYLCASSPGWGIQETQYFGPGTRLLVL.

The chain combines TRBV29-1 with TRBJ2-7; possible D gene TRBD2, 6 bases. Germline V lookup: CDR1 SQVTM, CDR2 ANQGSEA. With 3 bases removed from V and 7 bases from J, the gap between germline ends came to 10 bases. The CDR3 is 11 amino acids. CDR3 in DNA: TGCAGCGTTGAGGAGGGCGGGGAGCAGTACTTC. Its protein product is CSVEEGGEQYF.

The chain uses TRBV5-6 and TRBJ1-1; 8 positions agree with TRBD1. CDR3 length equals 17 residues. V shed 2 bases and J 2 bases; nucleotides not matched to a gene: 11. From germline, CDR1 is SGHDT and CDR2 YYEEEE. The CDR3, as DNA: TGTGCCAGCAGCTTTAACGACAGGGGAAGACCTAACACTGAAGCTTTCTTT. This sequence encodes CASSFNDRGRPNTEAFF.

This clonotype was seen ten or more times. The chain carries TRBV6-2 or TRBV6-3 and TRBJ2-7; D is unresolved. CDR1 and CDR2 (germline): MNHEY, SVGEGT. This CDR3 contains 14 residues. Trimming stripped 0 bases from V and 4 bases from J, with 10 bases between. For the CDR3, the DNA is TGTGCCAGCAGTTACTCCCGATACGGTTACGAGCAGTACTTC. Amino acids: CASSYSRYGYEQYF.

This clonotype was observed a handful of times. J is TRBJ2-7 and V is TRBV5-1; weak D call: TRBD1 (5 bases). V lost 0 bases, J lost 5 bases, and 12 bases lay in between. The CDR3 loop spans 14 amino acids. Germline assignment: CDR1 SGHRS and CDR2 YFSETQ. In nucleotides, the CDR3 is TGCGCCAGCAGCTTGGTAGGGGCCCTCGACGAGCAGTACTTC. Translated, it gives CASSLVGALDEQYF.

The chain has TRBV20-1 and TRBJ2-1, with D perhaps TRBD1 or TRBD2 (5 bases each). This CDR3 comprises 15 residues. CDR1 DFQATT and CDR2 SNEGSKA come from the germline V gene (reference sequence). The CDR3 DNA reads TGCAGCCTCATCCGTGGGACCCCTGCCTACAATGAGCAGTTCTTC. Protein sequence: CSLIRGTPAYNEQFF.

The rearrangement uses TRBV7-2 and TRBJ2-3, with 8 positions matching TRBD2. V shed 6 bases and J 10 bases; nucleotides not matched to a gene: 6. Germline assignment: CDR1 SGHTA and CDR2 FQGNSA. The CDR3 totals 12 residues. CDR3 sequence (DNA): TGTGCCAGCAGTCTTAGCGGGAAGTCGCAGTATTTT. Its protein product is CASSLSGKSQYF.

This sequence joins TRBV3-1 and TRBJ2-1; TRBD1 or TRBD2 may be the D gene (7 bases each). Germline CDR1 and CDR2: LGHDT and YNNKEL (reference sequence). The V end was cut by 3 bases, the J end by 8 bases, with 20 bases between. The CDR3 runs to 16 residues. The CDR3, as DNA: TGTGCCAGCAGCCATAATCTAGCCTCAGGGGGGGATGAGCAGTTCTTC. Residues: CASSHNLASGGDEQFF.

This clonotype occurred a few times. V gene TRBV10-2 combines with J gene TRBJ2-3; 7 nucleotides match TRBD1. Germline V gives CDR1 WSHSY, CDR2 SAAADI. This CDR3 is 14 amino acids long. The ends lost 4 bases at V and 0 bases at J; junction bases unmatched: 1. CDR3 sequence (DNA): TGCGCCAGCAGTGGACAGGGAAGCACAGATACGCAGTATTTT. Translated: CASSGQGSTDTQYF.

The chain couples TRBV7-9 to TRBJ2-7; 9 bases match TRBD1. The V and J ends lost 2 bases and 6 bases, in that order; junction bases with no gene match: 8. This CDR3 is built from 15 residues. CDR1 and CDR2 (germline): SEHNR, FQNEAQ (reference sequence). This CDR3 is CASSLTGTGRPEQYF. The CDR3 region has the DNA TGTGCCAGCAGCTTAACCGGGACAGGGAGGCCCGAGCAGTACTTC.

In this sample, this clonotype turned up a few times. The chain couples TRBV24-1 to TRBJ2-3, with D unclear. CDR3 length: 16 amino acids. Germline V gene sequence: CDR1 KGHDR, CDR2 SFDVKD. The germline V and J ends were trimmed by 4 bases and 7 bases, with 20 bases remaining between them. The CDR3 DNA reads TGTGCCACCAGTGACCGAGGACCATCACAAAGGCATACGCAGTATTTT. It specifies CATSDRGPSQRHTQYF.

This clonotype was recorded a few times. The chain employs TRBV5-4 and TRBJ2-1; 9 bases are a match to TRBD2. CDR1 and CDR2 from the germline V gene are SGHNT and YYREEE (reference sequence). With V trimmed by 4 bases and J by 8 bases, 7 bases remained unmatched. CDR3 length: 14 amino acids. The CDR3 bases are TGTGCCAGCAGCACGGGACTAGCCACACATGAGCAGTTCTTC. It specifies CASSTGLATHEQFF.